Listed below are T cell receptor beta chains from one sample, sequenced in a study of cytomegalovirus exposure and HLA in healthy donors. Only in-frame clones appear in the TCRdb table, and some are missing; sequencing was by immunoSEQ multiplex PCR. The sample carries 150,000 to 250,000 clones, approximately 85% recorded once. Input material: PBMCs. The receptors were gathered from a woman aged 50 to 60 in good health and CMV-seropositive. Both conserved end residues are part of each CDR3. The order of the fields is D gene, V gene, J gene, clone size, CDR3 protein, CDR3 DNA. The D gene is left open where the match is weak. The size field is filled for only some rows; it gives once, few, many or a size class.

TRBD1,TRBV5-6,TRBJ1-6,-,CASSLGQGKNSPLHF,TGTGCCAGCAGCTTAGGACAGGGGAAGAATTCACCCCTCCACTTT
-,TRBV29-1,TRBJ2-5,once,CSVGGVQETQYF,TGCAGCGTTGGTGGAGTCCAAGAGACCCAGTACTTC
-,TRBV21-1,TRBJ1-3,few,CASSKAEGKLSGNTIYF,TGTGCCAGCAGCAAAGCGGAGGGAAAATTGTCTGGAAACACCATATATTTT
-,TRBV4-2,TRBJ2-5,-,CASSQERQTYETQYF,TGTGCCAGCAGCCAAGAACGGCAGACTTATGAGACCCAGTACTTC
-,TRBV6-6,TRBJ1-3,-,CASSFPPGGGNTIYF,TGTGCCAGCAGTTTCCCGCCAGGAGGAGGAAACACCATATATTTT
TRBD2,TRBV10-3,TRBJ2-5,-,CAIAQREGEETQYF,TGTGCCATTGCCCAGCGGGAGGGAGAAGAGACCCAGTACTTC
-,TRBV2,TRBJ2-2,few,CASSRAPSGELFF,TGTGCCAGCTCGCGGGCGCCCTCAGGGGAGCTGTTTTTT
-,TRBV28,TRBJ1-6,-,CASSTKGKDNSPLHF,TGTGCCAGCAGCACCAAGGGGAAGGATAATTCACCCCTCCACTTT
TRBD1,TRBV29-1,TRBJ1-1,-,CSVLERGREAFF,TGCAGCGTTCTGGAGAGGGGGCGGGAAGCTTTCTTT
TRBD2,TRBV2,TRBJ2-1,-,CASSRLAGYNEQFF,TGTGCCAGCAGCCGGCTAGCGGGTTACAATGAGCAGTTCTTC
-,TRBV4-3,TRBJ1-1,-,CASSPGPKDTEAFF,TGCGCCAGCAGCCCTGGCCCCAAAGACACTGAAGCTTTCTTT
TRBD1,TRBV28,TRBJ2-1,-,CASSTGTGGFYEQFF,TGTGCCAGCAGCACCGGGACAGGGGGCTTCTATGAGCAGTTCTTC
-,TRBV5-1,TRBJ2-3,few,CASSSGLLPDTQYF,TGCGCCAGCAGCTCGGGTCTACTCCCAGATACGCAGTATTTT
TRBD2,TRBV15,TRBJ2-5,-,CATSRDLGEGETQYF,TGTGCCACCAGCAGAGATCTCGGGGAGGGAGAGACCCAGTACTTC
-,TRBV7-9,TRBJ2-2,-,CASSFRSHDTGELFF,TGTGCCAGCAGCTTTAGAAGCCATGACACCGGGGAGCTGTTTTTT
-,TRBV5-1,TRBJ2-1,-,CASSLTTGKAYNEQFF,TGCGCCAGCAGCTTGACGACGGGGAAAGCCTACAATGAGCAGTTCTTC
TRBD1,TRBV7-2,TRBJ1-5,-,CASRSDGTGASGPQPQHF,TGTGCCAGCAGATCAGATGGGACAGGGGCTTCAGGCCCACAGCCCCAGCATTTT
TRBD1,TRBV7-9,TRBJ1-4,once,CASSSGQGTPTNEKLFF,TGTGCCAGCAGCTCGGGACAGGGGACTCCGACTAATGAAAAACTGTTTTTT
-,TRBV5-4,TRBJ2-2,-,CASSLEQGNLDGELFF,TGTGCCAGCAGCTTGGAGCAGGGAAACTTAGACGGGGAGCTGTTTTTT
-,TRBV4-1,TRBJ2-3,few,CASSRGRVSGTYTDTQYF,TGCGCCAGCAGCCGGGGCAGGGTGTCGGGTACTTACACAGATACGCAGTATTTT
-,TRBV6-1,TRBJ2-3,-,CASGGATDTQYF,TGTGCCAGCGGGGGGGCCACAGATACGCAGTATTTT
-,TRBV29-1,TRBJ2-2,few,CSVTTERTNTGELFF,TGCAGCGTTACTACTGAACGTACGAACACCGGGGAGCTGTTTTTT
TRBD1,TRBV5-6,TRBJ1-3,once,CASSPRTGGGNTIYF,TGTGCCAGCAGCCCACGGACAGGGGGAGGAAACACCATATATTTT
TRBD2,TRBV5-8,TRBJ2-7,-,CASSPGLALGSEQYF,TGTGCCAGCAGCCCGGGACTAGCCCTCGGGTCCGAGCAGTACTTC
-,TRBV12-2,TRBJ1-5,-,CASRPGGDPSNQPQHF,TGTGCAAGTCGCCCCGGGGGGGACCCATCCAATCAGCCCCAGCATTTT
TRBD2,TRBV7-9,TRBJ2-7,-,CASSLSGREPTYEQYF,TGTGCCAGCAGCTTAAGCGGGAGAGAGCCAACCTACGAGCAGTACTTC
-,TRBV10-3,TRBJ1-4,-,CAISVGPNEKLFF,TGTGCCATCAGTGTGGGGCCTAATGAAAAACTGTTTTTT
TRBD1,TRBV9,TRBJ2-5,-,CASSVKPGQGRETQYF,TGTGCCAGCAGCGTTAAACCGGGACAGGGTCGGGAGACCCAGTACTTC
TRBD1,TRBV6-5,TRBJ2-3,-,CASRSRGTDTQYF,TGTGCCAGCAGGTCCAGGGGGACAGATACGCAGTATTTT
-,TRBV5-4,TRBJ2-1,-,CASRGALGDNEQFF,TGTGCCAGCCGGGGGGCCTTGGGGGACAATGAGCAGTTCTTC
-,TRBV5-1,TRBJ1-3,-,CASSLGAAGNTIYF,TGCGCCAGCAGCTTGGGGGCAGCTGGAAACACCATATATTTT
TRBD2,TRBV7-2,TRBJ2-1,-,CASSLGGGAGNEQFF,TGTGCCAGCAGCTTAGGCGGGGGGGCGGGCAATGAGCAGTTCTTC